One sample yielded the 29 T cell receptor beta chains listed below, sequenced in a study of cytomegalovirus exposure and HLA in healthy donors. Researchers ran the PCR with 60 Vbeta and 13 Jbeta primers. Produced via immunoSEQ multiplex PCR; TCRdb's table is partial and in-frame only. The table records approximately 220,000 clones, about 70% of them present only once. The source material was PBMCs. The receptors were sampled from a woman aged 25 to 45 in good health and CMV-seronegative.

This clone was observed once. An end of the junction does not agree with germline; a read error may underlie this. The chain is built from TRBV6-4 and TRBJ1-4; D is unclear. CDR1 is MRHNA and CDR2 is SNTAGT in the germline V gene. The CDR3 runs to 9 residues. In DNA, the CDR3 is TGTGCCAGCAGTGACGAGGCCATTTTT. Residues: CASSDEAIF.

Regarding this clone: One junction end does not reproduce the germline sequence, and a read error may be involved. Other DNA sequences in this sample translate to the same CDR3. The gene calls are TRBV19 and TRBJ1-2, with D possibly being TRBD1 (6 bases). The CDR3 sequence is 13 residues long. Germline values: CDR1 LNHDA, CDR2 SQIVND (reference sequence). The CDR3 reads CASRKAGDYGYTF. CDR3 nucleotide sequence: TGTGCCAGTAGGAAGGCAGGGGACTACGGCTACACCTTC.

This sequence joins TRBV28 and TRBJ2-1; D is unclear. This CDR3 is 15 amino acids long. V was trimmed by 6 bases and J by 6 bases, leaving 18 bases between them. Germline assignment: CDR1 MDHEN and CDR2 SYDVKM. CDR3 amino acids: CASRPDDTVTNEQFF. DNA of the CDR3: TGTGCCAGCAGACCCGACGACACCGTTACCAATGAGCAGTTCTTC.

This clone has a single count. The chain joins TRBV6-1 to TRBJ2-1, with D perhaps matching TRBD2 (5 bases). Germline CDR1 reads MNHNS; CDR2 reads SASEGT. Trimming took 5 bases from V and 2 from J, leaving 10 bases between them. The CDR3 spans 14 residues. CDR3 in DNA: TGTGCCAGCAGTCGGGGTGTAGCCTACAATGAGCAGTTCTTC. Residues: CASSRGVAYNEQFF.

The rearrangement joins TRBV18 to TRBJ1-2; D perhaps matches TRBD1 (5 bases). The CDR3 totals 14 residues. Germline V gene lookup returns CDR1 KGHSH and CDR2 LQKENI. Trimming left V 0 bases short and J 5 bases short, with 10 bases between. The CDR3 spells CASSPPEGRYGYTF. DNA of the CDR3: TGTGCCAGCTCACCACCGGAGGGACGTTATGGCTACACCTTC.

J is TRBJ2-2 and V is TRBV9; a weak D match, TRBD1 (7 bases). The germline gives CDR1 SGDLS, CDR2 YYNGEE. V was trimmed by 4 bases and J by 5 bases, leaving 15 bases between them. This CDR3 comprises 15 residues. The CDR3 loop is CASSIRQGGTGELFF. CDR3 in DNA: TGTGCCAGCAGCATACGACAGGGAGGTACCGGGGAGCTGTTTTTT. The full variable domain, completed using reference TRBV9 and TRBJ2-2, is DSGVTQTPKHLITATGQRVTLRCSPRSGDLSVYWYQQSLDQGLQFLIQYYNGEERAKGNILERFSAQQFPDLHSELNLSSLELGDSALYFCASSIRQGGTGELFFGEGSRLTVL.

The J gene is TRBJ2-1, the V gene TRBV5-1; D is perhaps TRBD1 (6 bases). Trimming took 0 bases from V and 1 from J, leaving 14 bases between them. Germline CDR1 SGHRS, CDR2 YFSETQ. The CDR3 has 17 amino acids. DNA for the CDR3: TGCGCCAGCAGCTTGGATACAGGGCCGGGATCCTACAATGAGCAGTTCTTC. Translating it yields CASSLDTGPGSYNEQFF.

This chain joins TRBV16 and TRBJ1-5; D not resolved. The germline V and J ends were trimmed by 0 bases and 4 bases, with 4 bases remaining between them. Per the germline V gene, CDR1 is KGHSY and CDR2 is FQNENV. The CDR3 loop spans 13 amino acids. The CDR3 DNA reads TGTGCCAGCAGCCAATCCGGGAATCAGCCCCAGCATTTT. Its protein is CASSQSGNQPQHF.

The chain recombines TRBV19 with TRBJ2-3; 13 nucleotides agree with TRBD2. Germline-derived CDR1 and CDR2 are LNHDA and SQIVND (reference sequence). This CDR3 region has 19 residues. V lost 0 bases, J lost 3 bases, and 9 bases stayed unmatched. CDR3 protein: CASSIDIGETSGGTDTQYF. The CDR3 bases are TGTGCCAGTAGTATAGATATTGGGGAGACTAGCGGGGGGACAGATACGCAGTATTTT.

For the CDR3, the DNA is TGTGCCAGCAGCGCGGGCTTCAGCCCCGGGGAGACCCAGTACTTC. Translated, it gives CASSAGFSPGETQYF. V gene TRBV7-9 combines with J gene TRBJ2-5, with D maybe TRBD2 (5 bases). The ends were cut back, 5 bases at V and 5 bases at J, with 18 bases in the middle. Germline values: CDR1 SEHNR, CDR2 FQNEAQ (reference sequence). The CDR3 length is 15 residues.

The gene calls are TRBV7-9 and TRBJ2-5; no clear D gene. The CDR3 is 12 residues long. Germline assignment: CDR1 SEHNR and CDR2 FQNEAQ (reference sequence). The V end was cut by 5 bases, the J end by 2 bases, with 6 bases between. The CDR3 spells CASSENQETQYF. The CDR3 DNA is TGTGCCAGCAGCGAGAATCAAGAGACCCAGTACTTC.

The rearrangement links TRBV19 to TRBJ1-2; 7 positions match TRBD1. Germline assignment: CDR1 LNHDA and CDR2 SQIVND (reference sequence). This CDR3 region has 13 residues. Trimming cost V 6 bases and J 4 bases; bases outside gene matches: 5. The CDR3 region is CASSRTGFYGYTF. CDR3 sequence (DNA): TGTGCCAGTAGCAGGACAGGTTTCTATGGCTACACCTTC.

The rearrangement links TRBV7-9 to TRBJ2-1; 10 bases are a match to TRBD2. Trimming took 0 bases from V and 7 from J; bases not matched to a gene: 12. CDR1 is SEHNR, CDR2 FQNEAQ, per germline (reference sequence). The CDR3 is 18 residues long. Here the CDR3 DNA reads TGTGCCAGCAGCTTAGCCCTCCTAGCGGGAGAGGGGGGTAATGAGCAGTTCTTC. It codes for CASSLALLAGEGGNEQFF. The full variable domain, with the rest looked up from reference TRBV7-9 and TRBJ2-1, is DTGVSQNPRHKITKRGQNVTFRCDPISEHNRLYWYRQTLGQGPEFLTYFQNEAQLEKSRLLSDRFSAERPKGSFSTLEIQRTEQGDSAMYLCASSLALLAGEGGNEQFFGPGTRLTVL.

This clone has just one count. The chain links TRBV6-1 to TRBJ2-5; possibly TRBD2 for D (7 bases). The V end lost 6 bases, the J end lost 4 bases, and 18 bases lay between the germline ends. The CDR3 runs to 15 residues. Germline CDR1 MNHNS, CDR2 SASEGT. The CDR3 is CASSQGGGAAETQYF. The CDR3 bases are TGTGCCAGCAGCCAAGGGGGGGGAGCGGCAGAGACCCAGTACTTC.

The chain recombines TRBV7-2 with TRBJ2-5, with a weak D call TRBD2 (6 bases). CDR1 SGHTA and CDR2 FQGNSA come from the germline V gene. V was cut by 5 bases and J by 4 bases, with 17 bases left in between. The CDR3 spans 15 residues. Written as DNA, the CDR3 is TGTGCCAGCAGCGCCCGGCCTGGCGGGATAGAGACCCAGTACTTC. It is translated as CASSARPGGIETQYF.

The chain recombines TRBV4-2 with TRBJ1-5; D is possibly TRBD1 (6 bases). The germline V gene encodes CDR1 LGHNA and CDR2 YNFKEQ. The CDR3 is made up of 16 amino acids. Trimming took off 4 bases at V and 2 bases at J, with 15 bases between the two ends. CDR3 amino acids: CASSPRQVVGNQPQHF. For the CDR3, the DNA is TGTGCCAGCAGCCCGCGACAGGTAGTGGGCAATCAGCCCCAGCATTTT.

The V call is TRBV19, the J call TRBJ1-1; possible D gene TRBD1, 6 bases. The CDR3 extends over 14 amino acids. The germline V gene encodes CDR1 LNHDA and CDR2 SQIVND (reference sequence). Trimming left V 8 bases short and J 0 bases short, with 13 bases between. CDR3 residues: CASSWGGMNTEAFF. The CDR3 bases are TGTGCCAGTTCTTGGGGGGGCATGAACACTGAAGCTTTCTTT. The full variable domain, with the rest looked up from reference TRBV19 and TRBJ1-1, is DGGITQSPKYLFRKEGQNVTLSCEQNLNHDAMYWYRQDPGQGLRLIYYSQIVNDFQKGDIAEGYSVSREKKESFPLTVTSAQKNPTAFYLCASSWGGMNTEAFFGQGTRLTVV.

This rearrangement joins TRBV6-1 to TRBJ2-7; 8 bases map to TRBD1. Germline V gene data show CDR1 as MNHNS and CDR2 as SASEGT. V lost 6 bases to trimming and J lost 0 bases; unmatched junction nucleotides: 7. This CDR3 comprises 15 residues. CDR3 sequence (DNA): TGTGCCAGCAGCCTGACAGGGGTGACCTCCTACGAGCAGTACTTC. This encodes CASSLTGVTSYEQYF.

This clone occurred a few times. The rearrangement joins TRBV19 to TRBJ2-2, with 9 nucleotides matching TRBD1. Germline V gene data show CDR1 as LNHDA and CDR2 as SQIVND (reference sequence). V was clipped by 4 bases and J by 6 bases; unmatched bases: 3. This CDR3 spans 14 amino acids. The CDR3 loop is CASSRDREAGELFF. The CDR3 DNA follows: TGTGCCAGTAGTAGGGACAGGGAGGCCGGGGAGCTGTTTTTT.

The chain employs TRBV5-6 and TRBJ1-2, with 8 bases that match TRBD1. CDR3 length: 15 residues. V was pared by 3 bases and J by 6 bases, with 10 bases of the junction left unmatched. In germline, CDR1 is SGHDT, CDR2 YYEEEE. CDR3 loop: CASSSRGRYVNGYTF. The DNA for the CDR3 is TGTGCCAGCAGCTCCAGGGGGCGATATGTAAATGGCTACACCTTC.

The chain employs TRBV10-1 and TRBJ2-7; TRBD2 matches 7 bases. V gave up 7 bases and J gave up 2 bases; unmatched junction bases: 8. The germline V gene encodes CDR1 WNHNN and CDR2 SYGVQD (reference sequence). CDR3 length: 14 amino acids. The CDR3 sequence is CASTSSGRTYEQYF. The DNA for the CDR3 is TGCGCCAGCACTAGTAGCGGGCGCACCTACGAGCAGTACTTC.

This clone has a single count. J is TRBJ2-1 and V is TRBV10-1; 13 nucleotides match TRBD2. Trimming removed 4 bases from V and 3 bases from J; junction bases left unmatched: 3. Germline V gene lookup returns CDR1 WNHNN and CDR2 SYGVQD (reference sequence). The CDR3 has 16 residues. The CDR3 spells CASSGGLAGIYNEQFF. The DNA for the CDR3 is TGCGCCAGCAGTGGGGGACTAGCGGGAATCTACAATGAGCAGTTCTTC.

The sample holds a few counts of this clone. V and J are TRBV27 and TRBJ1-1; D ambiguous. Trimming shortened V by 8 bases and J by 3 bases, and 13 bases separated the two germline ends. The germline V gene encodes CDR1 MNHEY and CDR2 SMNVEV (reference sequence). The CDR3 is 13 amino acids. In nucleotides, the CDR3 is TGTGCCAGCCGCCACGGAGGACACACTGAAGCTTTCTTT. Protein sequence: CASRHGGHTEAFF.

The chain employs TRBV30 and TRBJ1-1; no definite D call. The V end lost 1 base, the J end lost 1 base, and 13 bases lay between the germline ends. The length of the CDR3 is 15 residues. Germline CDR1 is GTSNPN and CDR2 is SVGIG (reference sequence). This CDR3 is CAWSGKTDTNTEAFF. As DNA, the CDR3 is TGTGCCTGGAGTGGAAAAACAGATACGAACACTGAAGCTTTCTTT.

V usage is TRBV15 and J usage is TRBJ2-7; 11 positions match TRBD1. CDR3 length: 15 residues. The ends lost 3 bases at V and 3 bases at J; junction bases unmatched: 4. The germline gives CDR1 LNHNV, CDR2 YYDKDF (reference sequence). CDR3 bases: TGTGCCACCAGCAGCGGGACAGGGGGTCTCTACGAGCAGTACTTC. Translating it yields CATSSGTGGLYEQYF. Filled out from reference TRBV15 and TRBJ2-7, the complete variable domain reads DAMVIQNPRYQVTQFGKPVTLSCSQTLNHNVMYWYQQKSSQAPKLLFHYYDKDFNNEADTPDNFQSRRPNTSFCFLDIRSPGLGDTAMYLCATSSGTGGLYEQYFGPGTRLTVT.

The genes are TRBV19 and TRBJ1-2; TRBD1 agrees at 11 bases. The CDR3 length is 14 residues. Trimming at V came to 4 bases and at J to 3 bases, leaving 1 base not matched to a gene. Germline V gene lookup returns CDR1 LNHDA and CDR2 SQIVND (reference sequence). The CDR3 DNA reads as TGTGCCAGTAGTACGGGACAGGGGGACTATGGCTACACCTTC. It translates to CASSTGQGDYGYTF. Complete variable domain (other parts from reference TRBV19 and TRBJ1-2): DGGITQSPKYLFRKEGQNVTLSCEQNLNHDAMYWYRQDPGQGLRLIYYSQIVNDFQKGDIAEGYSVSREKKESFPLTVTSAQKNPTAFYLCASSTGQGDYGYTFGSGTRLTVV.

The CDR3: CAISDRQTNTGELFF. In nucleotides, the CDR3 is TGTGCCATCAGTGACAGACAGACGAACACCGGGGAGCTGTTTTTT. The genes are TRBV10-3 and TRBJ2-2; D possibly corresponds to TRBD1 (5 bases). Germline V gene sequence: CDR1 ENHRY, CDR2 SYGVKD. This CDR3 has 15 amino acids. Trimming removed 3 bases from V and 0 bases from J, with 8 bases in between.

V is TRBV2 and J is TRBJ2-7; 13 positions match TRBD2. Germline V CDR1 and CDR2: SNHLY, FYNNEI. The CDR3 has 16 residues. The ends lost 6 bases at V and 7 bases at J; junction bases unmatched: 12. This CDR3 reads CASRAEGTSGAMEQYF. The CDR3 region has the DNA TGTGCCAGCAGAGCAGAGGGGACTAGCGGGGCGATGGAGCAGTACTTC.

The chain links TRBV5-4 to TRBJ1-4; D not certain. This CDR3 spans 14 amino acids. Trimming removed 4 bases at V and 8 bases at J, with 15 bases between. Germline-derived CDR1 and CDR2 are SGHNT and YYREEE (reference sequence). The CDR3, as DNA: TGTGCCAGCAGCCCTGCGGTTGATGGCGAAAAACTGTTTTTT. It translates to CASSPAVDGEKLFF.